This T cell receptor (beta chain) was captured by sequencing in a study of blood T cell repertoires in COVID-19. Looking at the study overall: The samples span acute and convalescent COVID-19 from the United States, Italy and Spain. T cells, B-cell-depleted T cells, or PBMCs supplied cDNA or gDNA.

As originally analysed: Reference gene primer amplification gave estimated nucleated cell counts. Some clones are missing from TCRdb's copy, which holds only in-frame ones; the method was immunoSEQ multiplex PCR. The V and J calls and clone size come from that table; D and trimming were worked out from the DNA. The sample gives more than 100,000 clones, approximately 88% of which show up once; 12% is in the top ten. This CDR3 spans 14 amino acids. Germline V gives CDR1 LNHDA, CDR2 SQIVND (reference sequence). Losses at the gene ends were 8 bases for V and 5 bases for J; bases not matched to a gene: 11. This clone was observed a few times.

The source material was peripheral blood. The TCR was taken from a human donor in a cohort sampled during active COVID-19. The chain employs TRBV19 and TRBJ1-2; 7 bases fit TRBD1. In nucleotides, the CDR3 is TGTGCCAGTGCTAGGGACAGCCGTTCATATGGCTACACCTTC. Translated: CASARDSRSYGYTF.